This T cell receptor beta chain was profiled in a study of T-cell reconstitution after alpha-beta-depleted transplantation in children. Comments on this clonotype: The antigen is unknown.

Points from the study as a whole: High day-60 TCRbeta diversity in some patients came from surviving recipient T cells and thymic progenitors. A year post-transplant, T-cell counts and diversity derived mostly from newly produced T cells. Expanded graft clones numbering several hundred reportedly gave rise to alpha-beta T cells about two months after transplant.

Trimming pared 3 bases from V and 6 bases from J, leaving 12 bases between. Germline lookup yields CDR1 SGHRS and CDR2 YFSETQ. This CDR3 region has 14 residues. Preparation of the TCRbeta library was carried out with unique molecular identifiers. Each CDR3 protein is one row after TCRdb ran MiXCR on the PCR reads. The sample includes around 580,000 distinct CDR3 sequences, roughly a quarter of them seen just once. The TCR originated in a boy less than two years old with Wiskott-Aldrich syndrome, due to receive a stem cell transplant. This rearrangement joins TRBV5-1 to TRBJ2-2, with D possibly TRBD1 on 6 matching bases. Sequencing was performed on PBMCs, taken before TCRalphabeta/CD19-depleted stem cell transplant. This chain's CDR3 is CASSYTGFPGELFF. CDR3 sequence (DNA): TGCGCCAGCAGCTATACAGGGTTCCCCGGGGAGCTGTTTTTT.